What follows are 21 T cell receptor beta chains derived from one specimen sequenced in a study of blood T cell repertoires in COVID-19. Generated by immunoSEQ multiplex PCR, the TCRdb table keeps only in-frame clones and is missing some. The sample holds approximately 200,000 clones; about 82% are singletons and the top ten take about 5%. The sample comprised peripheral blood. The receptors shown here come from a woman aged 25-40 years with acute or convalescent COVID-19.

This sequence joins TRBV4-3 and TRBJ2-1; 15 positions match TRBD2. Germline trimming cut 2 bases from V and 4 bases from J; bases unmatched to any gene: 3. This CDR3 has 17 residues. Germline V gene lookup returns CDR1 LGHNA and CDR2 YSLEER. DNA for the CDR3: TGCGCCAGCAGCCAAACCGGGACTAGCGGGGGGTACAATGAGCAGTTCTTC. It translates to CASSQTGTSGGYNEQFF.

V and J are TRBV5-1 and TRBJ2-7; D possibly corresponds to TRBD2 (6 bases). The V end lost 4 bases, the J end lost 0 bases, and 11 bases lay between the germline ends. The CDR3 has 14 residues. Germline CDR1 reads SGHRS; CDR2 reads YFSETQ. CDR3 amino acids: CASSPGGSSYEQYF. The DNA of the CDR3 is TGCGCCAGCAGCCCCGGAGGGAGCTCCTACGAGCAGTACTTC.

This rearrangement joins TRBV9 to TRBJ2-5; the match to TRBD2 covers 12 bases. V dropped 4 bases and J dropped 9; count of bases not matched to a gene: 7. The CDR3 contains 14 residues. The germline gives CDR1 SGDLS, CDR2 YYNGEE. In nucleotides, the CDR3 is TGTGCCAGCAGCCAAAGGACTAGCGGGACGGCCCAGTACTTC. It specifies CASSQRTSGTAQYF.

This clone has just one count. This rearrangement joins TRBV29-1 to TRBJ1-3; TRBD1 might be the D (6 bases). Germline loops: CDR1 SQVTM, CDR2 ANQGSEA. The CDR3 consists of 15 residues. V was clipped by 7 bases and J by 1 base, with 17 bases between them. The CDR3 reads CSASHGQHSGNTIYF. CDR3 bases: TGCAGCGCAAGCCACGGACAGCATTCTGGAAACACCATATATTTT.

Points on this clone: Mismatch with germline at one junction end may stem from a read error. V and J are TRBV7-2 and TRBJ2-1, with D unclear. Looked up from germline, CDR1 is SGHTA and CDR2 is FQGNSA. This CDR3 region has 13 residues. Written as DNA, the CDR3 is TGTGCCAGCAGCCCCTCTTTCTACAATGAGCGGTTCTTC. Its protein is CASSPSFYNERFF.

The CDR3: CASSFRGQNNSPLHF. For the CDR3, the DNA is TGTGCCAGCAGCTTTCGAGGACAGAATAATTCACCCCTCCACTTT. V gene TRBV7-3 combines with J gene TRBJ1-6; D might be TRBD1 (6 bases). V dropped 3 bases and J dropped 5 bases, with 11 bases sitting between them. The CDR3 extends over 15 amino acids. Germline V gives CDR1 SGHTA, CDR2 FQGTGA.

V usage is TRBV5-1 and J usage is TRBJ2-7; 9 bases agree with TRBD2. J was trimmed by 4 bases and V by 0 bases; bases with no gene match: 5. The germline V gene has CDR1 SGHRS and CDR2 YFSETQ. The CDR3 consists of 15 residues. The CDR3 loop is CASSLASSGGYEQYF. DNA of the CDR3: TGCGCCAGCAGCTTGGCCTCCAGCGGGGGGTACGAGCAGTACTTC.

The V gene is TRBV14, the J gene TRBJ2-7; the D gene is possibly TRBD2 (5 bases). V was clipped by 1 base and J by 3 bases, with 19 bases between them. The germline CDR1 and CDR2 sequences are SGHDN and FVKESK. This CDR3 spans 17 amino acids. For the CDR3, the DNA is TGTGCCAGCAGCCAAGGACGCGAGCGGAGGCGTCTCTACGAGCAGTACTTC. It is translated as CASSQGRERRRLYEQYF.

The chain uses TRBV15 and TRBJ2-5; 9 nucleotides match TRBD2. Germline values: CDR1 LNHNV, CDR2 YYDKDF (reference sequence). The V segment lost 0 bases and the J segment 5 bases; nucleotides outside the gene matches: 22. This CDR3 has 21 residues. CDR3 region: CATSRDRGVKAGGGDFETQYF. The CDR3 DNA sequence: TGTGCCACCAGCAGAGATCGCGGCGTAAAAGCGGGAGGTGGGGATTTTGAGACCCAGTACTTC.

This clone was observed once. CDR3 region: CASSLSGGGYGYTF. CDR3 in DNA: TGTGCCAGCAGCTTATCAGGGGGAGGCTATGGCTACACCTTC. V usage is TRBV13 and J usage is TRBJ1-2; 7 bases are a match to TRBD1. The ends lost 2 bases at V and 4 bases at J; junction bases unmatched: 4. Germline V lookup: CDR1 PRHDT, CDR2 FYEKMQ (reference sequence). This CDR3 comprises 14 residues.

For the CDR3, the DNA is TGTGCCAGTTCTTGGGCCCGCACAGATACGCAGTATTTT. It codes for CASSWARTDTQYF. The V call is TRBV19, the J call TRBJ2-3; D gene uncertain. The CDR3 has 13 residues. The V and J ends lost 8 bases and 1 base respectively, with 10 bases between them. Germline V lookup: CDR1 LNHDA, CDR2 SQIVND (reference sequence). Full variable domain (missing parts from reference TRBV19 and TRBJ2-3): DGGITQSPKYLFRKEGQNVTLSCEQNLNHDAMYWYRQDPGQGLRLIYYSQIVNDFQKGDIAEGYSVSREKKESFPLTVTSAQKNPTAFYLCASSWARTDTQYFGPGTRLTVL.

The chain has TRBV29-1 and TRBJ2-5; D possibly corresponds to TRBD2 (6 bases). The length of the CDR3 is 15 residues. V lost 3 bases, J lost 2 bases, and 16 bases lay in between. Germline V gene lookup returns CDR1 SQVTM and CDR2 ANQGSEA. DNA of the CDR3: TGCAGCGTTGACGAACTCCGGGACTCACAAGAGACCCAGTACTTC. Protein product: CSVDELRDSQETQYF.

The V call is TRBV10-3, the J call TRBJ2-1; 13 nucleotides line up with TRBD2. This CDR3 comprises 16 residues. The V and J ends lost 3 bases and 7 bases, in that order; junction bases with no gene match: 6. Germline assignment: CDR1 ENHRY and CDR2 SYGVKD. The CDR3 nucleotides read TGTGCCATCAGTGACGGACTAGCGGGAGAGTTGAATGAGCAGTTCTTC. Translation: CAISDGLAGELNEQFF.

The J gene is TRBJ2-2, the V gene TRBV15, with 8 bases fitting TRBD1. Per the germline V gene, CDR1 is LNHNV and CDR2 is YYDKDF (reference sequence). Trimming took 4 bases from V and 8 from J; bases not matched to a gene: 6. The CDR3 has 14 residues. For the CDR3, the DNA is TGTGCCACCAGCAACGACAGGGGATTTGGGGAGCTGTTTTTT. Residues: CATSNDRGFGELFF.

The V and J genes are TRBV28 and TRBJ1-2; the D gene is possibly TRBD1 (5 bases). CDR1 and CDR2 (germline): MDHEN, SYDVKM. V dropped 5 bases and J dropped 8 bases, with 18 bases sitting between them. The CDR3 has 14 residues. CDR3 in amino acids: CASSVYSGAWGYTF. CDR3 bases: TGTGCCAGCAGTGTCTACAGTGGGGCTTGGGGCTACACCTTC.

This sequence joins TRBV5-1 and TRBJ1-2; D remains unclear. The CDR3 extends over 14 amino acids. The V gene's germline CDR1 is SGHRS and CDR2 YFSETQ. The ends were cut back, 2 bases at V and 8 bases at J, with 16 bases in the middle. As DNA, the CDR3 is TGCGCCAGCAGCTTAGGAGTTCTCTCTGAGGGCTACACCTTC. It encodes CASSLGVLSEGYTF.

The chain combines TRBV28 with TRBJ2-5; 10 bases agree with TRBD2. The CDR3 runs to 15 residues. Germline assignment: CDR1 MDHEN and CDR2 SYDVKM. V shed 4 bases, J shed 4 bases, and the junction held 6 bases outside the gene matches. CDR3 sequence (DNA): TGTGCCAGCAGTTCCATTAGCGGGAGGTTAGAGACCCAGTACTTC. This encodes CASSSISGRLETQYF.

This chain links TRBV7-7 with TRBJ1-1, with 11 bases aligning to TRBD1. The trim removed 5 bases at V and 8 bases at J, leaving 4 bases unmatched. CDR1 and CDR2 from the germline V gene are SSHAT and FNYEAQ (reference sequence). The CDR3 loop spans 13 amino acids. The CDR3 region is CASSEWDRGEAFF. The CDR3 region has the DNA TGTGCCAGCAGCGAATGGGACAGGGGGGAAGCTTTCTTT.

CDR3 nucleotides: TGTGCCAGCAGTGTTAAAGCGGGACACAGTAATTCACCCCTCCACTTT. Its protein is CASSVKAGHSNSPLHF. The chain is built from TRBV2 and TRBJ1-6; possible D gene TRBD1, 6 bases. V was clipped by 4 bases and J by 6 bases, with 16 bases between them. CDR1 and CDR2 (germline): SNHLY, FYNNEI. The length of the CDR3 is 16 residues.

The V gene is TRBV7-8, the J gene TRBJ2-2; the D gene is possibly TRBD2 (6 bases). Germline CDR1 reads SGHVS; CDR2 reads FQNEAQ. The V end was cut by 5 bases, the J end by 5 bases, with 15 bases between. The CDR3 consists of 15 residues. The CDR3 DNA sequence: TGTGCCAGCAGCCCCCAACTTCGGGGGACCGGGGAGCTGTTTTTT. Its protein product is CASSPQLRGTGELFF. The full variable domain, completed using reference TRBV7-8 and TRBJ2-2, is GAGVSQSPRYKVAKRGQDVALRCDPISGHVSLFWYQQALGQGPEFLTYFQNEAQLDKSGLPSDRFFAERPEGSVSTLKIQRTQQEDSAVYLCASSPQLRGTGELFFGEGSRLTVL.

The CDR3 coding sequence is TGTGCCTGGAAGTCCCGGGGGGCTTACAATGAGCAGTTCTTC. Translating gives CAWKSRGAYNEQFF. This sequence joins TRBV30 and TRBJ2-1, with a tentative D call TRBD2 (7 bases). V lost 4 bases and J lost 4, with 14 bases in between. CDR1 GTSNPN and CDR2 SVGIG come from the germline V gene (reference sequence). The CDR3 totals 14 residues.